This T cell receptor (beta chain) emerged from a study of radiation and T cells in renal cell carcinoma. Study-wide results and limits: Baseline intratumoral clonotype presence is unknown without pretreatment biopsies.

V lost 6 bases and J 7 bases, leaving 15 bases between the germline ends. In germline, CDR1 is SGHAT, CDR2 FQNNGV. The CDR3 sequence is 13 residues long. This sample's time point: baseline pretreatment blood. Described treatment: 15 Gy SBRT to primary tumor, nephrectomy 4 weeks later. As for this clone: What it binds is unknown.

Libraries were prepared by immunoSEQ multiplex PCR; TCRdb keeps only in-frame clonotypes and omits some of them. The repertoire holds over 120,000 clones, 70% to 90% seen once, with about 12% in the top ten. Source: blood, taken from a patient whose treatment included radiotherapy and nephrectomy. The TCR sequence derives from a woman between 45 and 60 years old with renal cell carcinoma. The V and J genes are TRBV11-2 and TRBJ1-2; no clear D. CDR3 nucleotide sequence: TGTGCCAGCAGGGAAATTAGTGCTCGTGGCTACACCTTC. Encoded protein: CASREISARGYTF.